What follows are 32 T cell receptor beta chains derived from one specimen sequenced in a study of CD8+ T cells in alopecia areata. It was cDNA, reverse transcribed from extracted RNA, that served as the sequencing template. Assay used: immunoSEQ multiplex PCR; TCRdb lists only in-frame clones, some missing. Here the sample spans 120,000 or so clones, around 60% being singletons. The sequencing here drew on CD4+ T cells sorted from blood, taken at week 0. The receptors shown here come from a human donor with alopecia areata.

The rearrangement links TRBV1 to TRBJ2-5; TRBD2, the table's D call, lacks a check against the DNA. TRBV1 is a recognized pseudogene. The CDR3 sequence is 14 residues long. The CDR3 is CTSSRGRGGETQYF. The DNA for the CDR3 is TGCACCAGCAGCAGGGGCCGAGGAGGGGAGACCCAGTACTTC.

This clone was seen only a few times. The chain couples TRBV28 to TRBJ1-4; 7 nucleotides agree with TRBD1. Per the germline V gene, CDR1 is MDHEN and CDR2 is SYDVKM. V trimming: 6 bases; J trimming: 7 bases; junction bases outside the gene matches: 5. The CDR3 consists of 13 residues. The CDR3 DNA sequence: TGTGCCAGCAGATCAGGGGGGATTGAAAAACTGTTTTTT. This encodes CASRSGGIEKLFF.

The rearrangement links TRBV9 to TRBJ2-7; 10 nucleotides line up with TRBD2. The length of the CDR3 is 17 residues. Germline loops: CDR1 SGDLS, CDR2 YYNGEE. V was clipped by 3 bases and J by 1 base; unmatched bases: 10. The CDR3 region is CASSAPPSGGDSYEQYF. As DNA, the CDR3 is TGTGCCAGCAGCGCCCCTCCTAGCGGGGGAGATTCCTACGAGCAGTACTTC.

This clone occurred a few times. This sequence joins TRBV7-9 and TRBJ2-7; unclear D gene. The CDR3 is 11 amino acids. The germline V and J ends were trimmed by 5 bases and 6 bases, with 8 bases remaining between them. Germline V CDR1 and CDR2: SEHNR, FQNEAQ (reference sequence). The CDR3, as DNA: TGTGCCAGCAGCCCGTGGACCGAGCAGTACTTC. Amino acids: CASSPWTEQYF. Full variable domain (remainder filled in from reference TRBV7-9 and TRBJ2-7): DTGVSQNPRHKITKRGQNVTFRCDPISEHNRLYWYRQTLGQGPEFLTYFQNEAQLEKSRLLSDRFSAERPKGSFSTLEIQRTEQGDSAMYLCASSPWTEQYFGPGTRLTVT.

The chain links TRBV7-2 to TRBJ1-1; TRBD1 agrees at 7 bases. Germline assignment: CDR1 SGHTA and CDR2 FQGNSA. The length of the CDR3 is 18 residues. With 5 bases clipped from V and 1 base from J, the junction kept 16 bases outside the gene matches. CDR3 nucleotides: TGTGCCAGCAGCCCAAGGGGGCAGGCCCTCGGGTCGAACACTGAAGCTTTCTTT. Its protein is CASSPRGQALGSNTEAFF.

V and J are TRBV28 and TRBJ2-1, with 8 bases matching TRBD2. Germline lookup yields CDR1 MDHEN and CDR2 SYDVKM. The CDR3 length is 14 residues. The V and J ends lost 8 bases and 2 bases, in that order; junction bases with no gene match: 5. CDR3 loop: CASQAAGAYNEQFF. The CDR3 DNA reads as TGTGCCAGCCAAGCAGCGGGAGCCTACAATGAGCAGTTCTTC.

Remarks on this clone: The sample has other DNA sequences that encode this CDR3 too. Here the CDR3 DNA reads TGTGCCAGCAGCCTTGGACAGGGCTATGGCTACACCTTC. It yields the protein CASSLGQGYGYTF. The V call is TRBV7-2, the J call TRBJ1-2; 8 nucleotides align to TRBD1. The germline V gene encodes CDR1 SGHTA and CDR2 FQGNSA. There are 13 residues in the CDR3. V lost 5 bases to trimming and J lost 4 bases; unmatched junction nucleotides: 3.

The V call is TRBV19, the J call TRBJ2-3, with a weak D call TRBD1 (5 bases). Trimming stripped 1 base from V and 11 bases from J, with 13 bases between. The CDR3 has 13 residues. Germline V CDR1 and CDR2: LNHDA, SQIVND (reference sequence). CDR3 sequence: CASSIVGRDRQYF. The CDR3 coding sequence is TGTGCCAGTAGTATAGTAGGCCGAGACAGGCAGTATTTT.

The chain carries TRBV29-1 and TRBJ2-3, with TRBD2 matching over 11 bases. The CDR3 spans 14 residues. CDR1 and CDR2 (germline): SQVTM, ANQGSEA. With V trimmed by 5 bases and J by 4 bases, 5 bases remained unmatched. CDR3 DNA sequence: TGCAGCGTTCGGTTTAGCGGGGGGGCAGATACGCAGTATTTT. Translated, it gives CSVRFSGGADTQYF.

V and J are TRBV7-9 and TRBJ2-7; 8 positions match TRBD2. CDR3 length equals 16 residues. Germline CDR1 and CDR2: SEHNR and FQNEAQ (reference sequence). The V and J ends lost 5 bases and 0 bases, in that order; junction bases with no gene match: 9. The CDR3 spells CASSLPGAGVSYEQYF. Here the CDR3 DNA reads TGTGCCAGCAGCCTACCCGGAGCGGGGGTCTCCTACGAGCAGTACTTC. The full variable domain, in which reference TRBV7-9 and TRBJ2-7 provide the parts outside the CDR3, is DTGVSQNPRHKITKRGQNVTFRCDPISEHNRLYWYRQTLGQGPEFLTYFQNEAQLEKSRLLSDRFSAERPKGSFSTLEIQRTEQGDSAMYLCASSLPGAGVSYEQYFGPGTRLTVT.

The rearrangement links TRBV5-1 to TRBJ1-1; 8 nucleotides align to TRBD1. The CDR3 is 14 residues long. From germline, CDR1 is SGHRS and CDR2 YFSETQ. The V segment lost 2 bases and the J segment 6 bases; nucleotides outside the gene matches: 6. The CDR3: CASSLQGGKPEAFF. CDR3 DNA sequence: TGCGCCAGCAGCTTACAGGGGGGAAAACCTGAAGCTTTCTTT.

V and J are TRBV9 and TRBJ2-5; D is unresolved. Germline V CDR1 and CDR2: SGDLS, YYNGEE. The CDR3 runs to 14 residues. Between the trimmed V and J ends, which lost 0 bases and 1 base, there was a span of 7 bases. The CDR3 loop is CASSVEVSQETQYF. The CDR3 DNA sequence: TGTGCCAGCAGCGTAGAGGTCAGCCAAGAGACCCAGTACTTC.

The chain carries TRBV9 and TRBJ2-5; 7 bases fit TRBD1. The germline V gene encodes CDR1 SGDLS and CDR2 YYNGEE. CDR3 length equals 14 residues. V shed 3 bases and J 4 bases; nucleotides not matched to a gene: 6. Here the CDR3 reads CASSGGTAGETQYF. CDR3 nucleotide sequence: TGTGCCAGCAGCGGGGGGACAGCTGGAGAGACCCAGTACTTC.

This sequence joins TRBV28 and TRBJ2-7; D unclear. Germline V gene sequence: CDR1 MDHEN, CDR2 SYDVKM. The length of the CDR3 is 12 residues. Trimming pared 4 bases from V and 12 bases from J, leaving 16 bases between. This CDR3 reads CASSSLRAYPYF. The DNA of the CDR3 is TGTGCCAGCAGTTCGCTCCGGGCCTATCCGTACTTC.

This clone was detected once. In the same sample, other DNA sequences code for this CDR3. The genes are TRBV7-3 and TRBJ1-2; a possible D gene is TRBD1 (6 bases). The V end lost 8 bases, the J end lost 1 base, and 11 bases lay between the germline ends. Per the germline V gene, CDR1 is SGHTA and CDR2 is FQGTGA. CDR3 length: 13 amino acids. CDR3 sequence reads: CASSPDSNYGYTF. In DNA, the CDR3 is TGTGCCAGCTCCCCGGACAGTAACTATGGCTACACCTTC.

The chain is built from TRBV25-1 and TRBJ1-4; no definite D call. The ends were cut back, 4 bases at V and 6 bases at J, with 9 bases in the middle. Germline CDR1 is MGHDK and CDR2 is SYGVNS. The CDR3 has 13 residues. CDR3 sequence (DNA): TGTGCCAGCAGTGCTGACACGGATGAAAAACTGTTTTTT. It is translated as CASSADTDEKLFF.

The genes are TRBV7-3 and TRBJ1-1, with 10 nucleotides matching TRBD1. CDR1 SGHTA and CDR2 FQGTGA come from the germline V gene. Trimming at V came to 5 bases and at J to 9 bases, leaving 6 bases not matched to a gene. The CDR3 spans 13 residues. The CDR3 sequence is CASSPTGQGKAFF. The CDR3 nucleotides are TGTGCCAGCAGCCCAACGGGACAGGGGAAAGCTTTCTTT.

In DNA form, the CDR3 reads TGTGCCAGCAGCTTCGGGGTTGGAAAGAACACTGAAGCTTTCTTT. It is translated as CASSFGVGKNTEAFF. The V gene is TRBV7-9, the J gene TRBJ1-1; D uncertain. Germline V lookup: CDR1 SEHNR, CDR2 FQNEAQ (reference sequence). This CDR3 region has 15 residues. The V and J ends lost 3 bases and 1 base respectively, with 12 bases between them.

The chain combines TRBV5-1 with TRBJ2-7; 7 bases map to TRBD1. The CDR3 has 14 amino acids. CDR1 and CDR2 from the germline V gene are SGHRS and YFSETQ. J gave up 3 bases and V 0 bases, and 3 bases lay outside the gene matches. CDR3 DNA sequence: TGCGCCAGCAGCTTGGGGGCAGGGGGCTACGAGCAGTACTTC. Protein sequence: CASSLGAGGYEQYF.

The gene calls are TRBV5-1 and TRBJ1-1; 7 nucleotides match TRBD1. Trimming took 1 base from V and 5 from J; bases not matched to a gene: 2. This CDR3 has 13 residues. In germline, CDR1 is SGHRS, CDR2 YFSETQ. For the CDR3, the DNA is TGCGCCAGCAGCTTGAGCAGGGGGACTGAAGCTTTCTTT. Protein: CASSLSRGTEAFF.

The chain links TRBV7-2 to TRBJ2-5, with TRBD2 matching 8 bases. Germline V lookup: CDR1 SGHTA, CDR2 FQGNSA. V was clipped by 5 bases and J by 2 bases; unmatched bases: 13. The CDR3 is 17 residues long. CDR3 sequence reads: CASSLPSLGGVQETQYF. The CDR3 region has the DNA TGTGCCAGCAGCCTACCAAGTCTCGGGGGGGTGCAAGAGACCCAGTACTTC.

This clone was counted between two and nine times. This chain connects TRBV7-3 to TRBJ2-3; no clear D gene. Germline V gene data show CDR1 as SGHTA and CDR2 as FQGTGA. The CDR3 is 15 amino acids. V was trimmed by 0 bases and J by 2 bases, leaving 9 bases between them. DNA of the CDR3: TGTGCCAGCAGCTTAACGCCCCAAGACACAGATACGCAGTATTTT. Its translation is CASSLTPQDTDTQYF.

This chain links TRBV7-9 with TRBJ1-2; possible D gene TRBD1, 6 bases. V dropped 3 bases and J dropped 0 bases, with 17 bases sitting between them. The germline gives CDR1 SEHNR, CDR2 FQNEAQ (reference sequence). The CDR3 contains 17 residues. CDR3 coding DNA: TGTGCCAGCAGCTTTGGGGGCGGGGTAGGAGCTAACTATGGCTACACCTTC. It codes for CASSFGGGVGANYGYTF.

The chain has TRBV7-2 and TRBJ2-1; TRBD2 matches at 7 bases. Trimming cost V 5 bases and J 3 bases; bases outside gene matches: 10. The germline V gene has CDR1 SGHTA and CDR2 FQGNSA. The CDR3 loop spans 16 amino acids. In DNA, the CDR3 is TGTGCCAGCAGCGCTACCGGGACTAAGGACTACAATGAGCAGTTCTTC. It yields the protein CASSATGTKDYNEQFF.

CDR3 DNA: TGTGCCAGCAGCTTCGGGGCACGAAGGAGCTTGTATGGCTACACCTTC. Protein sequence: CASSFGARRSLYGYTF. The chain links TRBV7-8 to TRBJ1-2; possible D gene TRBD1, 5 bases. The germline CDR1 and CDR2 sequences are SGHVS and FQNEAQ. With 3 bases removed from V and 5 bases from J, the gap between germline ends came to 19 bases. CDR3 length: 16 amino acids.

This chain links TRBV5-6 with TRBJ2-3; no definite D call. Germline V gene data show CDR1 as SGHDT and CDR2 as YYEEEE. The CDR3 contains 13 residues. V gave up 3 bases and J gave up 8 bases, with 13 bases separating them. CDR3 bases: TGTGCCAGCAGCTCACCTAGTTTGCGTACGCAGTATTTT. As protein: CASSSPSLRTQYF.

The CDR3 coding sequence is TGTGCCAGCAGCCTAGGGGGAAGGGAGCAGTACTTC. Protein: CASSLGGREQYF. The rearrangement uses TRBV6-5 and TRBJ2-7; D may be TRBD1 (6 bases). Between the trimmed V and J ends, which lost 6 bases and 7 bases, there was a span of 13 bases. The CDR3 loop spans 12 amino acids. The germline V gene encodes CDR1 MNHEY and CDR2 SVGAGI.

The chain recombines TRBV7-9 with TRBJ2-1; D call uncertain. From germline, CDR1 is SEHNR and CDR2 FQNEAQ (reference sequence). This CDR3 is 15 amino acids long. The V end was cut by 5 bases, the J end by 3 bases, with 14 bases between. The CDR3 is CASSLQSLRYNEQFF. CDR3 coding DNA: TGTGCCAGCAGCCTACAGTCTCTTCGCTACAATGAGCAGTTCTTC.

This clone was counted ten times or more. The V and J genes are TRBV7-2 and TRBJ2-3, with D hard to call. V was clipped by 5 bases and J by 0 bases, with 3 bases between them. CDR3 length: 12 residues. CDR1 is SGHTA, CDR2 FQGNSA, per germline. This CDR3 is CASSQSTDTQYF. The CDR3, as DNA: TGTGCCAGCAGCCAAAGCACAGATACGCAGTATTTT.

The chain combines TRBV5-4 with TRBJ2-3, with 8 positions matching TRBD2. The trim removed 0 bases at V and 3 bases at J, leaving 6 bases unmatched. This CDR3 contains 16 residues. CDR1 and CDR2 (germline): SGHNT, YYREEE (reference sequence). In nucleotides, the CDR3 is TGTGCCAGCAGCTTGGGCACGGCGGGAGGTACAGATACGCAGTATTTT. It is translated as CASSLGTAGGTDTQYF. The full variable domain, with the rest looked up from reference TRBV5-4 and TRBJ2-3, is ETGVTQSPTHLIKTRGQQVTLRCSSQSGHNTVSWYQQALGQGPQFIFQYYREEENGRGNFPPRFSGLQFPNYSSELNVNALELDDSALYLCASSLGTAGGTDTQYFGPGTRLTVL.

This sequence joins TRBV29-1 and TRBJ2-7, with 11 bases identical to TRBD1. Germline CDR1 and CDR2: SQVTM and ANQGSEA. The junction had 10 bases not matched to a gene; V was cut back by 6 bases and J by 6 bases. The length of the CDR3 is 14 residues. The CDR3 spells CSVAGTGGGSEQYF. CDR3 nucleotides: TGCAGCGTCGCTGGGACAGGGGGTGGGTCCGAGCAGTACTTC.

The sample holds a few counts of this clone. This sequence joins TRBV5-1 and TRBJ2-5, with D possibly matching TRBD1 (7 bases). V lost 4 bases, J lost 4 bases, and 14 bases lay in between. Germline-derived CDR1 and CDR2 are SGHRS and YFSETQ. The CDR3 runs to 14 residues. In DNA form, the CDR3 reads TGCGCCAGCAGCGCAAAGGAGGGGGCAGAGACCCAGTACTTC. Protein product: CASSAKEGAETQYF.